The 3 T cell receptor beta chains below all came from one sample that was sequenced in a study of identical twins. Each CDR3 protein gets one entry after TCRdb re-called the 5' RACE reads with MiXCR. The profile shows approximately 1.8 million distinct CDR3 sequences, less than 35% of them singletons. The sequenced sample was cord blood. These receptors originate from a newborn girl in good health.

The sample holds a few counts of this clonotype. The chain couples TRBV29-1 to TRBJ2-1; 7 positions agree with TRBD2. CDR1 and CDR2 from the germline V gene are SQVTM and ANQGSEA. V dropped 4 bases and J dropped 6; count of bases not matched to a gene: 9. CDR3 length: 14 amino acids. CDR3 sequence reads: CSVVPLAASNEQFF. CDR3 DNA: TGCAGCGTTGTCCCGCTAGCGGCTTCCAATGAGCAGTTCTTC.

Concerning this clonotype itself: This may be a read error: a much more frequent sequence differs by one nucleotide. This chain links TRBV29-1 with TRBJ2-3; D is undetermined. Germline values: CDR1 SQVTM, CDR2 ANQGSEA. The V and J ends lost 5 bases and 0 bases respectively, with 6 bases between them. The CDR3 totals 12 residues. DNA for the CDR3: TGCAGCGTTAAACTGAGCACAGATACGCAGTATTTT. Its translation: CSVKLSTDTQYF.

The chain is built from TRBV12-5 and TRBJ1-2; tentatively, D is TRBD1 (5 bases). Trimming took off 6 bases at V and 3 bases at J, with 11 bases between the two ends. This CDR3 is built from 13 residues. Looked up from germline, CDR1 is LGHNT and CDR2 is FRNRAP. The CDR3 region is CASGPDSDYGYTF. Written as DNA, the CDR3 is TGTGCTAGTGGCCCCGACAGCGACTATGGCTACACCTTC.